The 4 T cell receptor beta chains listed next were all sequenced from one sample in a study of cytomegalovirus exposure and HLA in healthy donors. The PCR used 60 Vbeta and 13 Jbeta primers. Clones were sequenced by immunoSEQ multiplex PCR, and TCRdb holds only the in-frame ones, with some missing. The sample records some 130,000 clones, roughly 80% being singletons. The sequenced sample was PBMCs. These receptors all come from a man aged 30 to 45 in good health and CMV-seronegative.

This chain links TRBV28 with TRBJ2-7; D not certain. CDR1 and CDR2 (germline): MDHEN, SYDVKM. The ends were cut back, 2 bases at V and 0 bases at J, with 8 bases in the middle. This CDR3 region has 14 residues. The CDR3 is CASSLQLSSYEQYF. CDR3 DNA sequence: TGTGCCAGCAGTTTACAACTTAGCTCCTACGAGCAGTACTTC.

V gene TRBV6-1 combines with J gene TRBJ2-7, with 7 bases that match TRBD2. This CDR3 is 15 amino acids long. CDR1 is MNHNS and CDR2 is SASEGT in the germline V gene. The J segment lost 3 bases and the V segment lost 1 base, leaving 6 bases of the junction unmatched. The CDR3 nucleotides read TGTGCCAGCAGTGAAGGGGACTATCTGAACTACGAGCAGTACTTC. Amino acids: CASSEGDYLNYEQYF.

J is TRBJ2-2 and V is TRBV5-1; TRBD2 matches 7 bases. Germline trimming cut 4 bases from V and 3 bases from J; bases unmatched to any gene: 6. Germline CDR1 and CDR2: SGHRS and YFSETQ. The CDR3 is made up of 15 amino acids. The CDR3 protein is CASSPGGGDTGELFF. The CDR3 DNA sequence: TGCGCCAGCAGCCCGGGCGGGGGAGACACCGGGGAGCTGTTTTTT.

In nucleotides, the CDR3 is TGTGCCAGCAGTCTCGTAGCGGGAGTAGACGGGGAGCTGTTTTTT. This sequence encodes CASSLVAGVDGELFF. The chain has TRBV14 and TRBJ2-2, with 9 bases fitting TRBD2. CDR3 length equals 15 residues. The V segment lost 6 bases and the J segment 7 bases; nucleotides outside the gene matches: 9. Germline V gives CDR1 SGHDN, CDR2 FVKESK.